The count of the clone carrying this TCR beta chain is one. The antigen is unknown. The sample belongs to a study of shared clonotypes between healthy human individuals. Turning to the study itself: Donors had three CD4 naive, three CD4 memory, two CD8 naive and one CD8 memory plate apiece. Points from the study as a whole: With few donors, the genetic and exposure-history diversity represented was limited.

The CDR3 contains 15 residues. J lost 3 bases, V lost 3 bases, and 5 bases had no gene match. CDR1 and CDR2 (germline): MDHEN, SYDVKM. Some clones are missing from TCRdb's copy, which holds only in-frame ones; the method was immunoSEQ multiplex PCR. The sample includes 2.3 million or so clones, 85% to 95% of them seen just once. The sequence was obtained from a young man in good health. Some clones in this sample may be carry-over from other donors' samples. The genes are TRBV28 and TRBJ2-7, with 10 nucleotides matching TRBD1. Material: naive CD4+ T cells from PBMCs. The subset was: CD45RA+ positively selected. DNA for the CDR3: TGTGCCAGCAGTTTCTCGGGACAGGGGCGCTACGAGCAGTACTTC. Protein sequence: CASSFSGQGRYEQYF.